The clone carrying this T cell receptor (beta chain) has only a few counts. No antigen is known for it. The data originate from a study of beta chain features in type 1 diabetes. Expressed TCRB transcripts were sequenced, since all the RNA that had been isolated was reverse transcribed. Here immunoSEQ multiplex PCR was the method, and the copy in TCRdb shows in-frame clones only, minus some. Here the sample spans 250,000 to 300,000 clones, 24% being singletons. Study-wide findings and caveats: Because the template was cDNA, high-expressing cells might be over-represented. The naive, central memory and Treg TCRB repertoires looked more alike in patients than they did in healthy donors. Across all four CD4+ subsets, people with type 1 diabetes showed modestly shorter TCRB CDR3s.

Each of the CD4+ naive, central memory, regulatory and stem cell-like memory populations was sorted via CD45RO/CCR7/CD25/CD127/CD95/CD27. Specimen: naive CD4+ T cells from blood. The sequence was collected from a woman aged 25 to 45 with type 1 diabetes.

The CDR3 loop is CSVLSGSTDEQFF. CDR3 coding DNA: TGCAGCGTCCTAAGCGGGAGCACGGATGAGCAGTTCTTC. This chain joins TRBV29-1 and TRBJ2-1; TRBD2 matches at 8 bases. The CDR3 sequence is 13 residues long. Looked up from germline, CDR1 is SQVTM and CDR2 is ANQGSEA. V shed 6 bases and J 8 bases; nucleotides not matched to a gene: 9.